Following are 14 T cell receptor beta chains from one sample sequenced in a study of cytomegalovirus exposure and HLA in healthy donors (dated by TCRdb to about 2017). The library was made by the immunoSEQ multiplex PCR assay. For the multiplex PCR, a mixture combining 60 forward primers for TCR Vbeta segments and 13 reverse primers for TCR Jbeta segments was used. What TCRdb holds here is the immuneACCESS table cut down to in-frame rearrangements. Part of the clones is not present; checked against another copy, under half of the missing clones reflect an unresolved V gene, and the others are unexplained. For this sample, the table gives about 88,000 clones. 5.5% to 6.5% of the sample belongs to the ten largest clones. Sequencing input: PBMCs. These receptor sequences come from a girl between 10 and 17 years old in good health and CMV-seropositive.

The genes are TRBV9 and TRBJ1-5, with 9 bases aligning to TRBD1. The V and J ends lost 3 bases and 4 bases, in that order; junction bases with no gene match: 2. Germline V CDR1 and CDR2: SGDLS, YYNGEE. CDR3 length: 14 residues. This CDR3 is CASSEGTGNQPQHF. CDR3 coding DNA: TGTGCCAGCAGCGAGGGGACAGGGAATCAGCCCCAGCATTTT.

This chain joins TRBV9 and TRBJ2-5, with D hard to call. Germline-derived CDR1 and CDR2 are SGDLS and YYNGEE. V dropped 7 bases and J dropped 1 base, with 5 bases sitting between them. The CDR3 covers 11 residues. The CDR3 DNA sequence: TGTGCCAGCGGCATCCAAGAGACCCAGTACTTC. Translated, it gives CASGIQETQYF.

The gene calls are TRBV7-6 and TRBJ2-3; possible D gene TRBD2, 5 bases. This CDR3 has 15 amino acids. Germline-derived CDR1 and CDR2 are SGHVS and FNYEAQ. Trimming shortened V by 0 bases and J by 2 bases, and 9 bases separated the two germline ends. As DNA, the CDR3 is TGTGCCAGCAGCTTAGCGCCGGGGAACACAGATACGCAGTATTTT. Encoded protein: CASSLAPGNTDTQYF.

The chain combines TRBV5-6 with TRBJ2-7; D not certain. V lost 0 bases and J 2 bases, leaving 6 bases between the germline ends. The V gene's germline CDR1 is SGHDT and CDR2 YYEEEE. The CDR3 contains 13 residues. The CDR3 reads CASSLVAAYEQYF. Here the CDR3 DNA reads TGTGCCAGCAGCTTGGTGGCAGCCTACGAGCAGTACTTC.

Here the CDR3 DNA reads TGCGCCAGCAGCCAAGAGGGCGGGACAGGGTCGACATTCTATGGCTACACCTTC. This codes for CASSQEGGTGSTFYGYTF. This sequence joins TRBV4-1 and TRBJ1-2; 9 bases are shared with TRBD1. Trimming removed 0 bases from V and 4 bases from J; junction bases left unmatched: 12. CDR1 and CDR2 from the germline V gene are MGHRA and YSYEKL. The CDR3 contains 18 residues.

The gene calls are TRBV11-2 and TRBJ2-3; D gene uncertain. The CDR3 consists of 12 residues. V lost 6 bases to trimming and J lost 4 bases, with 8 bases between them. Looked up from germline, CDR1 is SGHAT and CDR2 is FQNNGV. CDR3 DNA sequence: TGTGCCAGCAGATTCATAGCAGATACGCAGTATTTT. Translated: CASRFIADTQYF.

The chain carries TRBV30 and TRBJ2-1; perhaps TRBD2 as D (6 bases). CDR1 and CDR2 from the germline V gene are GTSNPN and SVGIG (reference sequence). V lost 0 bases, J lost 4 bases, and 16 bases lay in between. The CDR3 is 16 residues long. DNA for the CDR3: TGTGCCTGGAGTGTACGGATTACCGGGGGATACAATGAGCAGTTCTTC. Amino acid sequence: CAWSVRITGGYNEQFF.

CDR3 region: CASSSREPYEQYF. The CDR3 DNA is TGTGCCAGCAGTAGCAGGGAACCCTACGAGCAGTACTTC. This sequence joins TRBV27 and TRBJ2-7; a possible D gene is TRBD1 (5 bases). Trimming took 5 bases from V and 2 from J, leaving 10 bases between them. The CDR3 loop spans 13 amino acids. Germline CDR1 and CDR2: MNHEY and SMNVEV (reference sequence).

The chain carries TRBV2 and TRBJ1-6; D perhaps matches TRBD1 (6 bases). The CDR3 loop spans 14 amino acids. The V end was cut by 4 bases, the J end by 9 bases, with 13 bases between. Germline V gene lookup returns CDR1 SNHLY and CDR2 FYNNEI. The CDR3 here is CASSAGQRPSPLHF. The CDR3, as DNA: TGTGCCAGCAGTGCCGGACAGCGGCCTTCACCCCTCCACTTT.

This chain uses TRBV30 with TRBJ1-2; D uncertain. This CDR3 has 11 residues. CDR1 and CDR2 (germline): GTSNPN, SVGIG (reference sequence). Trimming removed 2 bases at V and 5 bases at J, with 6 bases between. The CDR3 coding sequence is TGTGCCTGGAGTCGACAATATGGCTACACCTTC. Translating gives CAWSRQYGYTF.

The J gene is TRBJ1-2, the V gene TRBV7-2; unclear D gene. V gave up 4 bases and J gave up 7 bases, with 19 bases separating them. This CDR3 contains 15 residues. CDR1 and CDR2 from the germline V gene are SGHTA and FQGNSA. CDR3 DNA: TGTGCCAGCAGCTACCGGTCGTGGCGGATCCCTGGCTACACCTTC. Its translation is CASSYRSWRIPGYTF. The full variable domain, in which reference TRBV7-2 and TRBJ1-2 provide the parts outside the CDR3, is GAGVSQSPSNKVTEKGKDVELRCDPISGHTALYWYRQSLGQGLEFLIYFQGNSAPDKSGLPSDRFSAERTGGSVSTLTIQRTQQEDSAVYLCASSYRSWRIPGYTFGSGTRLTVV.

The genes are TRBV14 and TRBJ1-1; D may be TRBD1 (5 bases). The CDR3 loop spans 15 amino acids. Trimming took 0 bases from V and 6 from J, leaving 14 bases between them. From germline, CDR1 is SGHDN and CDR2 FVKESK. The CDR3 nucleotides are TGTGCCAGCAGCCAAGATATGGGGGGTACGGCTGAAGCTTTCTTT. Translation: CASSQDMGGTAEAFF. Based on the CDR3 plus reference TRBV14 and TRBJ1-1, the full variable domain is EAGVTQFPSHSVIEKGQTVTLRCDPISGHDNLYWYRRVMGKEIKFLLHFVKESKQDESGMPNNRFLAERTGGTYSTLKVQPAELEDSGVYFCASSQDMGGTAEAFFGQGTRLTVV.

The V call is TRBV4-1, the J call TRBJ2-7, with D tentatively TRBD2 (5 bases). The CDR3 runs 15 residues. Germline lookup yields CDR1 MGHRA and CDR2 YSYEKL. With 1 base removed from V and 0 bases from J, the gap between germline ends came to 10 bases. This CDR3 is CASSQVLTSSYEQYF. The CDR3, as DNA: TGCGCCAGCAGCCAAGTCCTAACTAGCTCCTACGAGCAGTACTTC.

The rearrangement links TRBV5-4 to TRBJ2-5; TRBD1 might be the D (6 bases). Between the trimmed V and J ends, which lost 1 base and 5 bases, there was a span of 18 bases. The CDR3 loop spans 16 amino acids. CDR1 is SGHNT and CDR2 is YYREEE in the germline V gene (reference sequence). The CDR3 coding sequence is TGTGCCAGCAGCTTGATGGTGGGGGCTCAGCTCGAGACCCAGTACTTC. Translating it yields CASSLMVGAQLETQYF. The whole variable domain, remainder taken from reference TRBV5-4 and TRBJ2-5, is ETGVTQSPTHLIKTRGQQVTLRCSSQSGHNTVSWYQQALGQGPQFIFQYYREEENGRGNFPPRFSGLQFPNYSSELNVNALELDDSALYLCASSLMVGAQLETQYFGPGTRLLVL.